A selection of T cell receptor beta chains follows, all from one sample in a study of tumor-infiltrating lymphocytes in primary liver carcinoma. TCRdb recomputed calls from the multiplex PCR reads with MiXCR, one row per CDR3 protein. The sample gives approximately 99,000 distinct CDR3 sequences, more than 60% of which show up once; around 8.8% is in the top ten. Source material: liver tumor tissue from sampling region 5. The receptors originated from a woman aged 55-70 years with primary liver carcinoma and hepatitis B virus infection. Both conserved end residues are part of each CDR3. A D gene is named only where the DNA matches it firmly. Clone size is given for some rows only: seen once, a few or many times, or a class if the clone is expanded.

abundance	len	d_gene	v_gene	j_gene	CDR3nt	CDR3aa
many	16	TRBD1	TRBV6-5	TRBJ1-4	TGTGCCACCCACCAACAGGGGGGCCTGACAAATGAAAAACTGTTTTTT	CATHQQGGLTNEKLFF
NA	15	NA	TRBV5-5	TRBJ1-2	TGTGCCAGCAGCTTGGAACGGTACTCGCCTTATGACTACACCTTC	CASSLERYSPYDYTF
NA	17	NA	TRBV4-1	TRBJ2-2	TGCGTCAGCAGCCCGCTCCCCCTGACTGGGAACACCGGGGAACTGTTTTTT	CVSSPLPLTGNTGELFF
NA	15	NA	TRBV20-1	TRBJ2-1	TGCAGTGCTACAGTTTGGGACTCTTCCTACAATGAGCAGTTCTTC	CSATVWDSSYNEQFF
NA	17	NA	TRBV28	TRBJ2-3	TGTGCCAGCAGTTTAAGGGCAGGGGCCTCTCGAACAGATACGCAGTATTTT	CASSLRAGASRTDTQYF
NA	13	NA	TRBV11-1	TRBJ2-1	TGTGCCAGCAGATTAGGGACTGTAGATGAGCAATTCTTC	CASRLGTVDEQFF
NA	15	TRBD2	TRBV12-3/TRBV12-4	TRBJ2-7	TGTGCCAGGAGCCAAGAAACGGGAGGTCGGAATGAGCAGTACTTC	CARSQETGGRNEQYF
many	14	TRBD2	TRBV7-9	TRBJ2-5	TGTGCCAGCAGCGTAAGCGGGAGGCAAGAGACCCAGTACTTC	CASSVSGRQETQYF
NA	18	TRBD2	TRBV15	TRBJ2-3	TGTGCCACCAGCAGAGAGGTGGCTAGCGGGAGACGCACAGATACGCAGTATTTT	CATSREVASGRRTDTQYF
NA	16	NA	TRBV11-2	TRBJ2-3	TGTGCCAGCGGCTTAGTTGGCGGGATTGGTACATATACGCAGTATTTT	CASGLVGGIGTYTQYF
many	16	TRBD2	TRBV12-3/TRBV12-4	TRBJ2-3	TGTGCCAGCAGTCTACTTAGCGGGAGAGGGGCAGATACGCAGTATTTT	CASSLLSGRGADTQYF
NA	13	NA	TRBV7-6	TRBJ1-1	TGTGCCAGCAGCCAACAGCCGAACACTGGAGCTTTCTTT	CASSQQPNTGAFF
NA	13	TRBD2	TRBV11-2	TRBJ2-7	TGTGCCAGCTGCTTTCAGCCCGGGAGGGAGCAGTACTTC	CASCFQPGREQYF
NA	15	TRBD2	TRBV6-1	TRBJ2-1	TGTGCCAGCAAGAAGGGACTAGCGGGAATGGGGGAGCAGTTCTTC	CASKKGLAGMGEQFF
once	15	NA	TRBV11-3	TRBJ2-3	TGTGCCAGCAGTTTAATGCTAGGAGGCACAGATACGCAGTATTTT	CASSLMLGGTDTQYF
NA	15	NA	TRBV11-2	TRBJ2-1	TGTGCCAGCAACCTAGTGTCTAACGGGACCAATGAGCAGCTCTTC	CASNLVSNGTNEQLF
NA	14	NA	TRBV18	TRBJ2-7	TGTGCCAGCTCACCCGCGGGTGGCCCCTACGAGCAGTATTTC	CASSPAGGPYEQYF
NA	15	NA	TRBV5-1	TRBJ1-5	TGCGCCAGCAGCCCTGGTACTGTCGATGGGCAGCCCCAGCATTTT	CASSPGTVDGQPQHF
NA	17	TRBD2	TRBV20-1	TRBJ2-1	TGCAGTGCTAGACCCCTAGCGGGAGCGAACACCTACAATGAGCAGTTCTTC	CSARPLAGANTYNEQFF
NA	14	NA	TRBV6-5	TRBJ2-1	TGTGTCAGCAGTTCCAGGGGCTCCTACAATGACCAGTTCTTC	CVSSSRGSYNDQFF
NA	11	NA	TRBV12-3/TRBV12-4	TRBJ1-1	TGTGTCAGCAGTCTTACAGGGAGGGTTTTCTTT	CVSSLTGRVFF
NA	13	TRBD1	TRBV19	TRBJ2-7	TGTGCCACCACGCTGGGACAGGGCGACAAGCAGTACTTC	CATTLGQGDKQYF
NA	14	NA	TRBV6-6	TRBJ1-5	TGTCCCAGCAGTTACCAAGGGGCTGGACAGCCCCAGCATTTT	CPSSYQGAGQPQHF
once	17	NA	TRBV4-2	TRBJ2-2	TGTGCCGGCAGCCAGGGGTATGGTGCCTCGAAGACCGGGGAGCTGTTTTTT	CAGSQGYGASKTGELFF
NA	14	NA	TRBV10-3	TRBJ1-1	TGTGCCACCAGGGCGGATAGGTTGAACACTGAAGCTTTCTTT	CATRADRLNTEAFF
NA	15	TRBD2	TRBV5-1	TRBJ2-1	TGCGCCAGCAGCAAACGGACTAGCGTGAACAATGAGCAGTTCTTC	CASSKRTSVNNEQFF
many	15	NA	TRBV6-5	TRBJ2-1	TGTGCCAGCAGCCCGGGACACCGGAACTACAATGAGCAGTTCTTC	CASSPGHRNYNEQFF
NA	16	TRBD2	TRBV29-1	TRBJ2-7	TGCAGCGTTGCTCGGACTAGCGGGAGACCTTATTACGAGCAGTACTTC	CSVARTSGRPYYEQYF
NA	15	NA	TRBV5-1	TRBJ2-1	TGCGCCTGCAGCTTTAACGGGAACTCCTACAATGAGCAGTTCTTC	CACSFNGNSYNEQFF
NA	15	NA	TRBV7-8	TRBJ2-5	TGTGCCAGCAGCACAGAACAGGGCAGCCAAGAGACCAAGTACTTC	CASSTEQGSQETKYF
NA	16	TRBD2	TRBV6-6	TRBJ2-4	TGTGCCAGTAAAAATGGACTAGCGGGAGCCAAAAACATTCAGTACTTC	CASKNGLAGAKNIQYF
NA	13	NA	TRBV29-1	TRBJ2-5	TGCAGCGTTCAAACAGCATTCCAAGAGACCCGGTACTTC	CSVQTAFQETRYF
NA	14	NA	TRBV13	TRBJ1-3	TGTGCCAGCAGCTCCAGGGGTTTTGGAAACACCGTATGTTTT	CASSSRGFGNTVCF
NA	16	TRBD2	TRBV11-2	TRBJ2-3	TGTGCCAGCAAATTGTTCCCAGCGGGAGATGCAGATACGCAGTATTTT	CASKLFPAGDADTQYF
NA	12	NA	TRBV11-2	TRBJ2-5	TGTGCCAGCTTAGAATCCAAGGGGACCCAGTACTTC	CASLESKGTQYF
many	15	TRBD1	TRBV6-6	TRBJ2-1	TGTGCCAGCAGGCAAGAACAGGGGTTAGGCAATGAGCAGTTCTTC	CASRQEQGLGNEQFF
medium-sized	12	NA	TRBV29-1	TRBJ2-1	TGCAGCGTTCAGGACAGCTACAATGAGCAGTTCTTC	CSVQDSYNEQFF
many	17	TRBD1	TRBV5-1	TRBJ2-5	TGCGCCAGCAGCTTGTTATTCCACGGGACAGGGGAGAAGACCCAGTACTTC	CASSLLFHGTGEKTQYF
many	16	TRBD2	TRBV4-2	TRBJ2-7	TGTGCCAGCAGCCAAGAAGCGGGAGAAGGCGGATACGAGCAGTACTTC	CASSQEAGEGGYEQYF
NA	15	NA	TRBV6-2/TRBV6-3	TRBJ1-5	TGTGCCGGCAGCGGCACGGGGGAATGGGGTCAGGCCCAGCATTTT	CAGSGTGEWGQAQHF
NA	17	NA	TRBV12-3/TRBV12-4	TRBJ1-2	TGTGCCAGCACCTCGGACTTGAGTACAGGGTACAACAATGGCTACCCCTTC	CASTSDLSTGYNNGYPF
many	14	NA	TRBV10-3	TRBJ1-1	TGTGCCATCAGATCGGCTGACCGGAACACTGAAGCTTTCTTT	CAIRSADRNTEAFF
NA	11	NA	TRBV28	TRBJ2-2	TGTACCAGTACAGGGACCGGGGAGCTGTTTTTT	CTSTGTGELFF
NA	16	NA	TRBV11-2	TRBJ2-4	TGTGCCAGCAACTTTAGCGGCCTCAGGACAGGTGGCGTCTCGTACTTC	CASNFSGLRTGGVSYF
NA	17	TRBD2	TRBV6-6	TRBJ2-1	TGTGCCAGCGGTTACTCCTCTCTAGCGGGAGTCTACAATGAGCAGATCTTC	CASGYSSLAGVYNEQIF
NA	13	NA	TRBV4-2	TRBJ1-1	TGCGCCAGCAGCCAAGGCGACCACCTACAAGCCCGATTT	CASSQGDHLQARF